This T cell receptor (beta chain) was observed in a study of blood T cell repertoires in COVID-19. About the study: Whether acute or convalescent, the COVID-19 samples came from the United States, Italy and Spain. Sample material is recorded as cDNA or gDNA derived from T cells, B-cell-depleted T cells, or PBMCs.

CDR1 and CDR2 (germline): GTSNPN, SVGIG (reference sequence). CDR3 length: 14 residues. This clone was counted once. Study processing details: Estimated nucleated cell counts came from reference gene primer amplification. Generated by immunoSEQ multiplex PCR, the TCRdb table keeps only in-frame clones and is missing some. V and J calls and clone size are as listed in that table; D and trimming were resolved from the DNA. This sample has about 21,000 clones; roughly 91% occur once, and the top ten carry 18%. The sequence derives from a man between 65 and 80 years old with active COVID-19. The sample comprised peripheral blood. The rearrangement links TRBV30 to TRBJ1-4, with TRBD1 matching over 12 bases. The CDR3 sequence is CAGGTGGNSEKLFF. As DNA, the CDR3 is TGTGCTGGTGGGACAGGGGGCAATTCGGAAAAACTGTTTTTT.